Presented here are 8 T cell receptor beta chains from one specimen sequenced in a study of shared clonotypes between healthy human individuals. The table came from immunoSEQ multiplex PCR; TCRdb's copy has only in-frame clones and leaves some out. The sample lists roughly 640,000 clones, approximately 79% occurring once. Sequencing used memory CD4+ T cells sorted from blood. As for subset: CD45RA-negative fraction. Receptor source: a woman aged 30 to 39 in good health.

The rearrangement uses TRBV6-1 and TRBJ2-1; D unresolved. Germline CDR1 is MNHNS and CDR2 is SASEGT. The CDR3 is made up of 15 amino acids. V lost 6 bases to trimming and J lost 0 bases, with 12 bases between them. The CDR3 nucleotides are TGTGCCAGCAGCCTTAGCAGAGGCTCCTACAATGAGCAGTTCTTC. Amino acids: CASSLSRGSYNEQFF.

The chain links TRBV28 to TRBJ1-2; D is unclear. V gave up 11 bases and J gave up 3 bases, with 19 bases separating them. The CDR3 consists of 14 residues. Per germline, CDR1 MDHEN and CDR2 SYDVKM. The DNA of the CDR3 is TGTGCCGGCTCCTCTGGGGAGGGTTACTATGGCTACACCTTC. Its protein product is CAGSSGEGYYGYTF.

The chain joins TRBV6-1 to TRBJ2-1; possibly TRBD1 or TRBD2 for D (6 bases each). V was clipped by 6 bases and J by 8 bases, with 14 bases between them. The CDR3 is 13 residues long. Germline loops: CDR1 MNHNS, CDR2 SASEGT. The CDR3 region is CASRGGMTDEQFF. The CDR3 region has the DNA TGTGCCAGCAGGGGGGGCATGACTGATGAGCAGTTCTTC.

Ten or more counts support this clone. The rearrangement uses TRBV5-6 and TRBJ1-4; 8 bases line up with TRBD1. J was trimmed by 10 bases and V by 2 bases; bases with no gene match: 10. The CDR3 consists of 15 residues. CDR1 is SGHDT, CDR2 YYEEEE, per germline. In nucleotides, the CDR3 is TGTGCCAGCAGCTTAAAGGACAGGGTATTTGGAAAACTGTTTTTT. It specifies CASSLKDRVFGKLFF.

J is TRBJ2-1 and V is TRBV25-1; TRBD2 agrees at 11 bases. Per the germline V gene, CDR1 is MGHDK and CDR2 is SYGVNS. V trimming: 2 bases; J trimming: 8 bases; junction bases outside the gene matches: 8. CDR3 length equals 16 residues. CDR3 nucleotides: TGTGCCAGCAGTGAAGGGGCTAGCGGGAGGAAGGATGAGCAGTTCTTC. Its protein product is CASSEGASGRKDEQFF.

The V call is TRBV7-9, the J call TRBJ2-1; 9 nucleotides line up with TRBD2. With 1 base clipped from V and 9 bases from J, the junction kept 10 bases outside the gene matches. There are 16 residues in the CDR3. Per the germline V gene, CDR1 is SEHNR and CDR2 is FQNEAQ (reference sequence). The CDR3 region is CASSLGFVSGSIEQFF. The CDR3 coding sequence is TGTGCCAGCAGCTTAGGTTTCGTTAGCGGGAGTATTGAGCAGTTCTTC. The entire variable domain, with the rest obtained from reference TRBV7-9 and TRBJ2-1, is as follows: DTGVSQNPRHKITKRGQNVTFRCDPISEHNRLYWYRQTLGQGPEFLTYFQNEAQLEKSRLLSDRFSAERPKGSFSTLEIQRTEQGDSAMYLCASSLGFVSGSIEQFFGPGTRLTVL.

Turning to this clone: The same CDR3 arises from other DNA sequences in this sample as well. The rearrangement joins TRBV10-3 to TRBJ1-3; D is unclear. The germline V gene has CDR1 ENHRY and CDR2 SYGVKD. V lost 8 bases and J lost 4, with 9 bases in between. The length of the CDR3 is 12 residues. CDR3 amino acids: CAISLEGNTIYF. The CDR3 DNA reads as TGTGCCATCTCTCTCGAGGGAAACACCATATATTTT.

The J gene is TRBJ2-3, the V gene TRBV7-8; D gene uncertain. CDR3 length: 14 amino acids. Trimming shortened V by 5 bases and J by 3 bases, and 12 bases separated the two germline ends. Per the germline V gene, CDR1 is SGHVS and CDR2 is FQNEAQ. The CDR3 reads CASSDRVVTDTQYF. CDR3 nucleotide sequence: TGTGCCAGCAGCGACCGGGTAGTGACAGATACGCAGTATTTT.